This TCR beta chain was identified during a study of T-cell reconstitution after alpha-beta-depleted transplantation in children. Preparation of the TCRbeta library involved a method that used unique molecular identifiers. Each CDR3 protein gets one entry after TCRdb re-called the PCR reads with MiXCR. The repertoire holds 700,000 to 850,000 distinct CDR3 sequences, with 16% as singletons. The germline V gene has CDR1 KGHDR and CDR2 SFDVKD. With V trimmed by 5 bases and J by 3 bases, 3 bases remained unmatched. The CDR3 has 14 amino acids. This clonotype has a handful of counts. This receptor was taken from a male patient aged 10 to 17 who had a stem cell transplant for acute lymphoblastic leukemia, so the T cells may come from the graft donor. The source material was PBMCs, mostly from graft donor cells, sampled 360 days after TCRalphabeta/CD19-depleted stem cell transplant. This chain joins TRBV24-1 and TRBJ2-5, with TRBD2 identical over 9 bases. This CDR3 reads CATSASGTEETQYF. CDR3 DNA sequence: TGTGCCACCAGTGCTAGCGGGACTGAAGAGACCCAGTACTTC.